The clone carrying this T cell receptor (beta chain) is medium-sized within its sample. Its antigen is still unknown. For CDR3 and TCR beta VDJ profiling, genomic DNA was the template used. TCRdb re-analysed the reads in MiXCR, keeping a single row per CDR3 protein. Of approximately 65,000 distinct CDR3 sequences in the sample, roughly 54% were seen once. The germline V and J ends were trimmed by 8 bases and 1 base, with 10 bases remaining between them. Germline V gives CDR1 SQVTM, CDR2 ANQGSEA. The CDR3 spans 12 residues. The sample originates from a study of CD8+CD57+ T cells in acquired aplastic anemia. Study in general: Sorted CD4+ and CD8+ cells yielded roughly 3.2 ug of DNA on average.

Regarding the study as a whole: Patients and healthy controls showed no significant CD8+ Simpson's diversity difference. A set of approximately 30 CD8+ CDR3 sequences was shared between patients and controls, and these sequences appeared highly expressed in patients.

The V and J genes are TRBV29-1 and TRBJ2-3; possibly TRBD1 for D (5 bases). This TCR came from a human donor in good health, serving as a control. Input material: sorted CD4+, CD8+, or CD8+CD57+ T cells (not recorded which) from PBMCs. Written as DNA, the CDR3 is TGCAGCACCGACAGCGGCACAGATACGCAGTATTTT. As protein: CSTDSGTDTQYF.